The source of this T cell receptor beta chain is a study of T cells in localized non-small cell lung cancer. Study observations and caveats: Median detection of top 100 tumor clones in adjacent lung was 57 clones.

Notes on this clone: The target antigen is unknown.

TCRdb's copy holds only in-frame clones and misses some; the assay was immunoSEQ multiplex PCR. Of approximately 41,000 clones in the sample, roughly 90% were seen once. V lost 3 bases to trimming and J lost 0 bases; unmatched junction nucleotides: 2. The CDR3 sequence is 15 residues long. Germline V gene lookup returns CDR1 MGHRA and CDR2 YSYEKL. The receptor comes from a female donor aged 60 or older with stage I squamous cell lung carcinoma. The genes are TRBV4-1 and TRBJ2-3; 8 positions match TRBD1. This specimen consisted of peripheral blood, obtained before any cancer treatment. Here the CDR3 reads CASSQRDRSTDTQYF. In DNA, the CDR3 is TGCGCCAGCAGCCAGAGGGACAGGAGCACAGATACGCAGTATTTT.